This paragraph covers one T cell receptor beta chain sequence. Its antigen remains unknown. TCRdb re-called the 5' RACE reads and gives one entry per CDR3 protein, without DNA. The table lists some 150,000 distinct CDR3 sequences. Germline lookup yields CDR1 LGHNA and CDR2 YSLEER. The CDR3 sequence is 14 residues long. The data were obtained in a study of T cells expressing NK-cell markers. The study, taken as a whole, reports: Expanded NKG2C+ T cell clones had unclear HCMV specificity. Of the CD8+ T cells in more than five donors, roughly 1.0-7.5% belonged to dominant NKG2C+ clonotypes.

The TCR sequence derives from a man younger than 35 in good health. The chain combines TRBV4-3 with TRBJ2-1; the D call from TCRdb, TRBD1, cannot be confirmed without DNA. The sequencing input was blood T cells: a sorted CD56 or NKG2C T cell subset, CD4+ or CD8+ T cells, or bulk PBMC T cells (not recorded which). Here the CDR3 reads CASSQDSGSDEQFF.